The clone carrying this T cell receptor beta chain came up many times. Its antigen is not identified. The CDR3 totals 13 residues. Per germline, CDR1 DFQATT and CDR2 SNEGSKA (reference sequence). The V and J ends lost 4 bases and 4 bases, in that order; junction bases with no gene match: 5. TCRdb re-called the 5' RACE reads with MiXCR, one entry per CDR3 protein. The sample yields roughly 250,000 distinct CDR3 sequences, 8.6% seen once. This sample was taken from a study of CD8 T cells in ankylosing spondylitis. The study, taken as a whole, reports: Seven to nine highly homologous variants formed a TCR beta motif that appeared characteristic of ankylosing spondylitis blood. As reported, disease-linked clones showed significant enrichment in matched ankylosing spondylitis synovial fluid.

J is TRBJ2-7 and V is TRBV20-1; 9 nucleotides align to TRBD2. Sequenced: blood, either unsorted or a sorted T cell fraction (not recorded which). The sequence was obtained from a male donor with ankylosing spondylitis or in good health (not recorded which). CDR3 bases: TGCAGTGCTAAGGGCGGGGGGGATTACGAGCAGTACTTC. Translating it yields CSAKGGGDYEQYF.